A selection of T cell receptor beta chains follows, all from one sample in a study of shared clonotypes between healthy human individuals. The table came from immunoSEQ multiplex PCR; TCRdb's copy has only in-frame clones and leaves some out. This table holds more than 150,000 clones, around 63% found once. Sequencing was carried out using memory CD4+ T cells sorted from blood. These receptors were collected from a man younger than 40 in good health. Each CDR3 is given with its conserved first and last residue. The order of the fields is D gene, J gene, V gene, clone size, CDR3 protein, CDR3 DNA. A D gene is named only where the DNA matches it firmly. Not every row has a clone size; where given, it reads once, few, many or a size class.

NA,TRBJ1-1,TRBV5-1,few,CASSLLNANTEAFF,TGCGCCAGCAGCTTGCTTAACGCGAACACTGAAGCTTTCTTT
NA,TRBJ2-5,TRBV12-5,NA,CASAGAGETQYF,TGTGCTAGTGCCGGGGCAGGGGAGACCCAGTACTTC
NA,TRBJ1-2,TRBV6-6,NA,CASTESGFSLGGYTF,TGTGCCAGCACGGAGAGTGGGTTCTCGTTAGGTGGCTACACCTTC
NA,TRBJ2-2,TRBV5-1,many,CASSFKGSTGELFF,TGCGCCAGCAGCTTCAAGGGGTCCACCGGGGAGCTGTTTTTT
NA,TRBJ1-1,TRBV30,NA,CAWTPLDRRNTEAFF,TGTGCCTGGACACCTCTCGACAGGAGGAACACTGAAGCTTTCTTT
TRBD1,TRBJ2-2,TRBV7-9,NA,CASSDTGGSGELFF,TGTGCCAGCAGCGACACAGGGGGGTCCGGGGAGCTGTTTTTT
NA,TRBJ1-2,TRBV18,NA,CASSPQNTGFDGYTF,TGTGCCAGCTCACCCCAGAACACAGGATTTGATGGCTACACCTTC
NA,TRBJ1-1,TRBV2,NA,CASKENTEAFF,TGTGCCAGCAAGGAGAACACTGAAGCTTTCTTT
TRBD2,TRBJ2-5,TRBV5-1,few,CASSSSGTSQETQYF,TGCGCCAGCAGTTCTAGCGGAACATCCCAAGAGACCCAGTACTTC
NA,TRBJ2-1,TRBV7-3,many,CASSNGTGLANNEQFF,TGTGCCAGCAGCAATGGCACGGGACTGGCCAACAATGAGCAGTTCTTC
NA,TRBJ2-7,TRBV7-2,many,CASSSDVGGVLSYEQYF,TGTGCCAGCAGCTCTGATGTCGGGGGAGTTCTGAGCTACGAGCAGTACTTC
NA,TRBJ2-3,TRBV7-8,NA,CASASGPTTSTDTQYF,TGTGCCAGCGCCTCAGGGCCTACCACTAGCACAGATACGCAGTATTTT
NA,TRBJ2-4,TRBV25-1,NA,CASSETGLGNIQYF,TGTGCCAGCAGTGAGACAGGTCTTGGGAACATTCAGTACTTC
TRBD2,TRBJ2-3,TRBV7-2,NA,CASSATSVRDTQYF,TGTGCCAGCAGCGCGACTAGCGTTAGAGATACGCAGTATTTT
NA,TRBJ2-4,TRBV5-6,NA,CASSPLDYVGRNIQYF,TGTGCCAGCAGCCCCCTCGACTACGTGGGGAGGAACATTCAGTACTTC
NA,TRBJ1-2,TRBV29-1,few,CSVETGGGYTF,TGCAGCGTTGAAACAGGTGGCGGCTACACCTTC
NA,TRBJ2-2,TRBV29-1,NA,CSGSPNTGELFF,TGCAGCGGTTCACCGAACACCGGGGAGCTGTTTTTT
NA,TRBJ2-5,TRBV9,NA,CASSIDSVQTQYF,TGTGCCAGCAGCATCGACTCGGTACAGACCCAGTACTTC
NA,TRBJ1-2,TRBV27,NA,CASSSTGMSGYTF,TGTGCCAGCAGTTCAACAGGGATGAGCGGCTACACCTTC
TRBD1,TRBJ1-1,TRBV9,NA,CASSVGVRGQASDGTEAFF,TGTGCCAGCAGCGTAGGGGTAAGGGGGCAGGCGTCTGATGGGACTGAAGCTTTCTTT
NA,TRBJ2-7,TRBV28,NA,CASGNPSYEQYF,TGTGCCAGCGGGAATCCGTCCTACGAGCAGTACTTC
NA,TRBJ2-7,TRBV11-3,NA,CASSLPLYEQYF,TGTGCCAGCAGCCTACCCCTCTACGAGCAGTACTTC
NA,TRBJ2-7,TRBV5-1,many,CASSWTVGAYEQYF,TGCGCCAGCAGCTGGACAGTAGGGGCCTACGAGCAGTACTTC
NA,TRBJ2-1,TRBV19,once,CASSKADGYNEQFF,TGTGCCAGTAGTAAAGCGGACGGGTACAATGAGCAGTTCTTC
NA,TRBJ2-7,TRBV7-3,few,CASSLGAGSSYEQYF,TGTGCCAGCAGCTTAGGGGCCGGAAGCTCCTACGAGCAGTACTTC
TRBD2,TRBJ2-7,TRBV2,few,CASTGGYTNEQYF,TGTGCCAGCACGGGGGGGTACACCAACGAGCAGTACTTC
NA,TRBJ2-2,TRBV11-3,many,CASSLVGQSNTGELFF,TGTGCCAGCAGCCTAGTAGGGCAGTCGAACACCGGGGAGCTGTTTTTT
NA,TRBJ2-1,TRBV6-5,NA,CASSRDRDGINEQFF,TGTGCCAGCAGCAGAGACCGGGACGGCATCAATGAGCAGTTCTTC
TRBD2,TRBJ2-3,TRBV7-3,NA,CASSIDRLLAGGRRTDTQYF,TGTGCCAGCAGCATCGACAGACTACTAGCGGGAGGGCGTCGCACAGATACGCAGTATTTT
NA,TRBJ2-5,TRBV5-4,NA,CASSHPTGTQETQYF,TGTGCCAGCAGCCACCCTACAGGGACCCAAGAGACCCAGTACTTC
NA,TRBJ2-1,TRBV4-1,NA,CASSQGWRLEQFF,TGCGCCAGCAGCCAAGGTTGGAGGCTGGAGCAGTTCTTC
NA,TRBJ2-3,TRBV2,NA,CGGDTNTDTQYF,TGTGGGGGGGACACCAACACAGATACGCAGTATTTT
NA,TRBJ2-1,TRBV9,NA,CASRPGADSTTEQFF,TGTGCCAGCCGCCCCGGGGCGGACTCAACCACTGAGCAGTTCTTC
TRBD1,TRBJ1-2,TRBV19,NA,CASSTRDRLNYGYTF,TGTGCCAGTAGTACGCGGGACAGGCTAAACTATGGCTACACCTTC
NA,TRBJ2-5,TRBV6-1,NA,CASSEALSSEETQYF,TGTGCCAGCAGTGAGGCTCTGAGTTCCGAGGAGACCCAGTACTTC
NA,TRBJ2-7,TRBV9,many,CASSPGMSTTYEQYF,TGTGCCAGCAGCCCCGGGATGTCCACCACCTACGAGCAGTACTTC
NA,TRBJ1-1,TRBV30,NA,CARRDFEKAFF,TGTGCCCGCCGGGACTTTGAAAAAGCTTTCTTT